This T cell receptor beta chain came from a study of T cell repertoires in cytomegalovirus infection. The sample holds a few counts of this clonotype. As yet, its antigen is unknown. TCRdb reprocessed the reads with MiXCR, giving one entry per CDR3 protein. Of approximately 34,000 distinct CDR3 sequences listed, approximately 52% are singletons. Trimming took 2 bases from V and 4 from J, leaving 13 bases between them. CDR1 is SGHVS and CDR2 is FQNEAQ in the germline V gene. The CDR3 runs to 15 residues. The chain carries TRBV7-8 and TRBJ2-3, with a tentative D call TRBD2 (7 bases). This clonotype was obtained from a human donor in good health (CMV status not recorded). Some clones in this sample may be carry-over from other donors' samples. The sequencing used CD8+ T cells from cultured PBMCs, collected from culture after CMV antigen stimulation. This chain's CDR3 is CASSLWRGRADTQYF. The CDR3, as DNA: TGTGCCAGCAGCTTATGGAGGGGGAGGGCAGATACGCAGTATTTT.